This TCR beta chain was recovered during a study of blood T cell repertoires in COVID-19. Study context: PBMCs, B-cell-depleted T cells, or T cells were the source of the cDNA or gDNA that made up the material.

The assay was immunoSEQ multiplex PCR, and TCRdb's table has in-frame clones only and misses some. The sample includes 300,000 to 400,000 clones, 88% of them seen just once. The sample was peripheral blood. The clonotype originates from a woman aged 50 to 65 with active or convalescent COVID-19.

The CDR3 DNA reads TGTGCCAGCAGTGAGACAGGTCGAACTGAAGCTTTCTTT. Translating gives CASSETGRTEAFF. The chain combines TRBV6-1 with TRBJ1-1; a possible D gene is TRBD1 (6 bases). With 3 bases removed from V and 5 bases from J, the gap between germline ends came to 10 bases. The germline V gene encodes CDR1 MNHNS and CDR2 SASEGT. CDR3 length: 13 residues.